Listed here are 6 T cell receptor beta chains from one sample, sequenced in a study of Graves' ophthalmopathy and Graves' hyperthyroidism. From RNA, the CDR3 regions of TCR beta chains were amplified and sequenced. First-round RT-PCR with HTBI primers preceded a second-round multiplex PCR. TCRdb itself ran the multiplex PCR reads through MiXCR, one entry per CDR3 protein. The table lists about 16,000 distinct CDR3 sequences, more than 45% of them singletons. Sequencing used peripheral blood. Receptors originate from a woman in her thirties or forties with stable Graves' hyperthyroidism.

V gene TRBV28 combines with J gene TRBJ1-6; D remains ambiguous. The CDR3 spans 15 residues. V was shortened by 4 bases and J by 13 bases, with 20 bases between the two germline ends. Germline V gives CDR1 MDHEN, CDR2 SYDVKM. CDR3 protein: CASSSWRTFSGPLHF. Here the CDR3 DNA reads TGTGCCAGCAGTTCATGGCGGACCTTTTCTGGGCCCCTCCACTTT.

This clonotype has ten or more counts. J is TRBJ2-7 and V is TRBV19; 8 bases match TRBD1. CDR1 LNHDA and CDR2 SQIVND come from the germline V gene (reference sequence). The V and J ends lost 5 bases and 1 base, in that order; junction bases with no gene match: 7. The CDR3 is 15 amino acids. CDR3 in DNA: TGTGCCAGTAGTGGAAAGACAGGGGCTTCCTACGAGCAGTACTTC. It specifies CASSGKTGASYEQYF.

CDR3 in amino acids: CASSLTGGGGNEQFF. DNA for the CDR3: TGTGCCAGCAGCTTAACGGGCGGGGGGGGGAATGAGCAGTTCTTC. The chain couples TRBV7-3 to TRBJ2-1; 9 nucleotides line up with TRBD2. Germline-derived CDR1 and CDR2 are SGHTA and FQGTGA. The V gene end was trimmed by 0 bases and the J gene end by 7 bases; junction bases not matched to a gene: 4. This CDR3 spans 15 amino acids.

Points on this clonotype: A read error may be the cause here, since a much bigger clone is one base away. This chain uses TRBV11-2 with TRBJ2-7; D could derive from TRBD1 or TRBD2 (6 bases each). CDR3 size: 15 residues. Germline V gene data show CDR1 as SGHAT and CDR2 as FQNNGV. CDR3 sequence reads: CTSSKPWGASYEQYF. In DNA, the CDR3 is TGTACCAGCAGCAAGCCGTGGGGGGCATCCTACGAGCAGTACTTC.

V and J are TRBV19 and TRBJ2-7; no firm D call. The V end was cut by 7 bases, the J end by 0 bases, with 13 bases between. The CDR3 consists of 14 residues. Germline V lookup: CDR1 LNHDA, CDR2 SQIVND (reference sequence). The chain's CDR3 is CASKVAVASYEQYF. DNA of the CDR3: TGTGCCAGTAAGGTGGCAGTCGCCTCCTACGAGCAGTACTTC.

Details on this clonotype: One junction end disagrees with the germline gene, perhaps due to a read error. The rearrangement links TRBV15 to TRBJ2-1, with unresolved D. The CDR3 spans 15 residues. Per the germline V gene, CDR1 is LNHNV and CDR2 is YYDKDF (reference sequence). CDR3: CATSRARTPYNKQFF. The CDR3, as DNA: TGTGCCACCAGCAGAGCCAGGACCCCATACAATAAGCAGTTCTTC.